This T cell receptor beta chain was retrieved from a study of identical twins (dated by TCRdb to 2016 to 2018). Some background on the complete study: The study deep-sequenced TCR alpha and beta repertoires from monozygotic twins, unrelated adults of various ages and cord blood to test whether fetal clonotypes persist. Replicate twin experiments were performed at different times using different library preparation protocols to rule out contamination.

A remark on this clonotype: Its recognized antigen is unknown. The record has no base qualities; no much larger clone is one base away.

The CDR3 starts with the cysteine, ends with the phenylalanine, and has 14 residues. The only DNA kept is the CDR3, 42 bases in frame from the first base. Trimmed from V: 6 bases; trimmed from J: 1 base; junction bases lacking a gene match: 4. The germline V gene encodes CDR1 MDHEN and CDR2 SYDVKM. Every donor was a healthy Caucasian. General findings and caveats noted by the study authors: Zero-insertion analyses could be partly confounded by invariant T cells such as MAIT and iNKT, though diverse VJ usage argued against such confounding for most clonotypes. A weaker excess of twin sharing was found in beta out-of-frame sequences because the signal-to-noise ratio was lowered by fewer shared sequences. In monozygotic twins, out-of-frame TCR alpha sharing was systematically underestimated by recombination models, although the models agreed with sharing between unrelated individuals. Compared with coincidental sharing between unrelated individuals, out-of-frame TCR alpha sequences shared between twins had an excess of sequences with low generation probability. Because the same donors could not be followed over many years, conclusions were based on cross-sectional statistical analysis. Fewer insertions were carried by abundant cord blood beta clonotypes, a similar but weaker trend appeared in young adult naive repertoires, and no such trend appeared in memory repertoires.

The library was produced with 5' RACE. The run used an Illumina HiSeq 2000. A universal primer binding site was introduced by template switching, and a unique molecular identifier was present in the final cDNA, enabling accurate counting of TCR cDNA molecules. Specific primers in the conserved constant-segment region were used to synthesize first-strand cDNA for the TCR alpha and beta chains. To control for contamination, every cDNA library was double barcoded, receiving both a SMART-Mk sample barcode and Illumina barcodes. Two successive PCR steps introduced TruSeq adapter sequences along with Illumina sample barcodes. The Illumina HiSeq platform was used with custom primers to sequence TCR alpha and beta cDNA libraries. Per the authors' processing: MiGEC was used to process raw reads and extract unique molecular identifiers, and MiXCR was used to find CDR3 positions. Recombination models were inferred per individual with the repgenHMM and IGoR tools using an EM algorithm. Shared clonotype analysis was performed with the tcR package in R, normalizing sharing by the product of cloneset sizes. Out-of-frame nonproductive sequences were analyzed to study raw recombination free of thymic and clonal selection effects. In TCRdb, the public reads were trimmed at Q25 with fastp and aligned with MiXCR, with productive beta chains retained. Rows with one shared CDR3 protein collapse into an entry with the most common genes and DNA. TCRdb's processing, not the authors' own work, is the source of the V and J calls. The sample table shows more than 1.5 million distinct CDR3 sequences, and about 30% are seen once. The biggest ten clones account for 0.25% to 0.3% of the sample.

Sequenced input: cord blood. The V and J segments used are TRBV28 and TRBJ2-5, and TRBD1 matches 8 of the central bases. The clonotype comes from a newborn girl in good health. The CDR3 protein is CASRKTGVQETQYF. The DNA reads as follows: TGTGCCAGCAGAAAGACAGGGGTCCAAGAGACCCAGTACTTC. Here the CDR3 is joined to the reference TRBV28 and TRBJ2-5 genes, and the full variable domain is: DVKVTQSSRYLVKRTGEKVFLECVQDMDHENMFWYRQDPGLGLRLIYFSYDVKMKEKGDIPEGYSVSREKKERFSLILESASTNQTSMYLCASRKTGVQETQYFGPGTRLLVL.